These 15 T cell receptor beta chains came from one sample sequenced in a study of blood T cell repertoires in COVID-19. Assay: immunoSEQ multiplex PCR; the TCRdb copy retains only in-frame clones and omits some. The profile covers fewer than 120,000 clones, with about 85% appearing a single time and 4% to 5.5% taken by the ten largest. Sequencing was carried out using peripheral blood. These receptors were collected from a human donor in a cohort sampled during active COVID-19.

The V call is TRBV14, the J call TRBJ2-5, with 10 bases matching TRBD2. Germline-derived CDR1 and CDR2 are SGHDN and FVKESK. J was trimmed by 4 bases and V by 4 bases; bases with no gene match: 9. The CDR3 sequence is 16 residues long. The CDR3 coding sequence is TGTGCCAGCAGCCGTAGCGGGGGGAGTCCGAGAGAGACCCAGTACTTC. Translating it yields CASSRSGGSPRETQYF.

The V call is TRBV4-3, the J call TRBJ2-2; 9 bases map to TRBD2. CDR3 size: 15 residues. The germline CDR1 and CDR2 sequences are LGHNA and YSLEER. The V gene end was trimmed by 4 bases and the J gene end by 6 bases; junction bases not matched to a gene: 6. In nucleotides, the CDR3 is TGCGCCAGCAGCCCATGGGCGGGAGGGCCCGGGGAGCTGTTTTTT. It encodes CASSPWAGGPGELFF.

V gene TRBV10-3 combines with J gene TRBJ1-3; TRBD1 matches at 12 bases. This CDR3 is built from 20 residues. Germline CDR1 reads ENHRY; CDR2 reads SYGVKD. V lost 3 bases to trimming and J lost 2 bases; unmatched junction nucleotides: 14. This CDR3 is CAISDPRGGTGGLTGNTIYF. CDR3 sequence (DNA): TGTGCCATCAGTGACCCTCGGGGCGGGACAGGGGGCTTGACTGGAAACACCATATATTTT.

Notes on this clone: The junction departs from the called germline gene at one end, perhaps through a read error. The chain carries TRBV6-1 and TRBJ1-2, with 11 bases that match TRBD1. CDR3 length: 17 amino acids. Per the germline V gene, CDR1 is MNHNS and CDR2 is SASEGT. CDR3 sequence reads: CASSEGTGGKPNYGYTF. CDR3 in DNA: TGTGCCAGCAGCGAAGGGACAGGGGGTAAACCAAACTATGGCTACACCTTC.

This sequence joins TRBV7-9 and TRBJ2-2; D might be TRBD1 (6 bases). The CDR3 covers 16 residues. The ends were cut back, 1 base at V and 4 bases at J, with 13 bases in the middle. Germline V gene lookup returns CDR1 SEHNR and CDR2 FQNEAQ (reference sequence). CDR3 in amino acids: CASSLGSSGVTGELFF. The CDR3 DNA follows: TGTGCCAGCAGCTTAGGATCGTCAGGGGTCACCGGGGAGCTGTTTTTT.

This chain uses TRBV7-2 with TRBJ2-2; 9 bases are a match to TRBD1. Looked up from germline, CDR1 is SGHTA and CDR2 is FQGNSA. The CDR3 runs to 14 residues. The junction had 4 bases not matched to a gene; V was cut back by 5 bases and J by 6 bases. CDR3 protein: CASSQQGAAGELFF. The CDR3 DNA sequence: TGTGCCAGCAGCCAACAGGGGGCTGCCGGGGAGCTGTTTTTT.

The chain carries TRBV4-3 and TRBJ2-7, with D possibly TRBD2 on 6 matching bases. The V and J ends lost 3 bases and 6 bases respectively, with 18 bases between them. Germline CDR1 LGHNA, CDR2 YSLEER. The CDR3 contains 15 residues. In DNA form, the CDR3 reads TGCGCCAGCAGCCAGGGACTGGGGCGGGCTTCCGAGCAGTACTTC. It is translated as CASSQGLGRASEQYF.

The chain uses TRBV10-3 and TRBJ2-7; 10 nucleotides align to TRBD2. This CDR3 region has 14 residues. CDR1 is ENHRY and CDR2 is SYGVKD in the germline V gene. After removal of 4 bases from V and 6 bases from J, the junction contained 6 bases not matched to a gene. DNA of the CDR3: TGTGCCATCAGTGGGACTAGCGGAGCCTCCGAGCAGTACTTC. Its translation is CAISGTSGASEQYF.

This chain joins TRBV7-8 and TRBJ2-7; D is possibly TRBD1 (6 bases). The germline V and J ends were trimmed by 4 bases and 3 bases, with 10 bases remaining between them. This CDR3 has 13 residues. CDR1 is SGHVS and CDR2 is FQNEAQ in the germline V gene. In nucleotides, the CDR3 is TGTGCCAGCAGCTCCGACAGGTTCTACGAGCAGTACTTC. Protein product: CASSSDRFYEQYF.

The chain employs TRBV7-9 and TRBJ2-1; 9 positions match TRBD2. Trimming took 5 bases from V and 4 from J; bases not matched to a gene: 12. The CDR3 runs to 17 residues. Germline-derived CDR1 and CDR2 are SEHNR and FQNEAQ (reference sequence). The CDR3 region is CASSPPVPSGNYNEQFF. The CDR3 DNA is TGTGCCAGCAGCCCCCCGGTGCCTAGCGGGAATTACAATGAGCAGTTCTTC.

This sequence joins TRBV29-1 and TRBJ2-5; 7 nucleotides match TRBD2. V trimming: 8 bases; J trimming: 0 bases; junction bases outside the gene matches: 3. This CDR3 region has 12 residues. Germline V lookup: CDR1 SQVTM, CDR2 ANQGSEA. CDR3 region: CSWGGYQETQYF. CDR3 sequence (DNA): TGCAGCTGGGGGGGGTACCAAGAGACCCAGTACTTC.

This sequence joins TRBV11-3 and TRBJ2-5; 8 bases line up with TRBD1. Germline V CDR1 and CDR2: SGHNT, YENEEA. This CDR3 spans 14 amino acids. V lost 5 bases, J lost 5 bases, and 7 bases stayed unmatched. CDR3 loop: CASSPGQGGETQYF. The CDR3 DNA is TGTGCCAGCAGCCCCGGACAGGGTGGCGAGACCCAGTACTTC.

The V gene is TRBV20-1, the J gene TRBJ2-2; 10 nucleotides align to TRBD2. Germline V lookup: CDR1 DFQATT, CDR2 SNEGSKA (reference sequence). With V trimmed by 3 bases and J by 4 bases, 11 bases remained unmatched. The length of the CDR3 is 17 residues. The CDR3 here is CSASSSGRAWGTGELFF. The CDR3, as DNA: TGCAGTGCTAGTTCCAGCGGGAGGGCCTGGGGCACCGGGGAGCTGTTTTTT.

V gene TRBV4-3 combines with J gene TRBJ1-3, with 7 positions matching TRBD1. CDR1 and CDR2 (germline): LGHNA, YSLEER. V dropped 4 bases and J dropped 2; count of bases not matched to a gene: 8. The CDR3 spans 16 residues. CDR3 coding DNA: TGCGCCAGCAGCCCACAGGGGTACACTCCTGGAAACACCATATATTTT. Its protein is CASSPQGYTPGNTIYF.

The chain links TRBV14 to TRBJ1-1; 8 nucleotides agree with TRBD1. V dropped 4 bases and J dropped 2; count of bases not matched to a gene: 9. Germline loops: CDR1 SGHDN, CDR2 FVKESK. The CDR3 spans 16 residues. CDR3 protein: CASSLYRGEFNTEAFF. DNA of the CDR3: TGTGCCAGCAGCCTCTACAGGGGGGAATTCAACACTGAAGCTTTCTTT.